This T cell receptor beta chain is drawn from a study of T cell repertoires in cytomegalovirus infection. On the study more broadly: CMV infection plus the matching HLA type was flagged by public TCR beta signatures.

TCRdb reprocessed the reads via MiXCR and lists one record per CDR3 protein. The sample gives about 310,000 distinct CDR3 sequences, 9.6% of which show up once; around 2.5% is in the top ten. Study conclusions and caveats: The ex vivo response showed dominance by HLA-C-restricted CMV-specific TCR beta clonotypes.

Notes on this clonotype: The antigen remains unidentified.

With 0 bases removed from V and 10 bases from J, the gap between germline ends came to 13 bases. In germline, CDR1 is SGHRS, CDR2 YFSETQ. The CDR3 runs 13 residues. This clonotype originated in a human donor in good health (CMV status not recorded). Some clones in this sample may be carry-over from other donors' samples. The chain carries TRBV5-1 and TRBJ1-1, with D unresolved. Sequenced input: PBMCs. The CDR3 DNA reads TGCGCCAGCAGCTTGGGGGCAGCTGAACGAGCTTTCTTT. Protein product: CASSLGAAERAFF.